These T cell receptor beta chains were read from a single sample in a study of blood T cell repertoires in COVID-19. Assay: immunoSEQ multiplex PCR; the TCRdb copy retains only in-frame clones and omits some. Among 250,000 or so clones listed, roughly 88% were seen once. Sequenced: peripheral blood. Receptor source: a woman aged 30 to 39 with active or convalescent COVID-19. CDR3s leave out the opening cysteine and the closing phenylalanine or tryptophan. Fields, in order: V gene, J gene, CDR3 protein.

V gene: TRBV10-3
J gene: TRBJ2-1
CDR3 protein: AISESLAANEQF

V gene: TRBV3-1/TRBV3-2
J gene: TRBJ1-4
CDR3 protein: ASSSRTGRNEKLF

V gene: TRBV18
J gene: TRBJ1-4
CDR3 protein: ASSPRPGQGREKLF

V gene: TRBV6-5
J gene: TRBJ2-7
CDR3 protein: ASKQGVAYEQY

V gene: TRBV11-2
J gene: TRBJ1-6
CDR3 protein: ASSFPTGTRGSPLH

V gene: TRBV4-3
J gene: TRBJ2-2
CDR3 protein: ARSGGGGRGTGELF

V gene: TRBV18
J gene: TRBJ2-7
CDR3 protein: ASSQGLNENEQY

V gene: TRBV28
J gene: TRBJ1-5
CDR3 protein: ASSSPGQGANQPQH

V gene: TRBV24-1
J gene: TRBJ2-3
CDR3 protein: ATSDPGQGTDTQY

V gene: TRBV30
J gene: TRBJ1-2
CDR3 protein: ASTGGDYGYT

V gene: TRBV15
J gene: TRBJ1-2
CDR3 protein: ATSAYQQYGYT

V gene: TRBV5-1
J gene: TRBJ1-4
CDR3 protein: ASSFGQSTEKLF

V gene: TRBV2
J gene: TRBJ2-2
CDR3 protein: ASKRVRNTGELF

V gene: TRBV30
J gene: TRBJ2-7
CDR3 protein: AWSLGQGSYEQY

V gene: TRBV4-3
J gene: TRBJ2-7
CDR3 protein: ASSQDRWGQGAYEQY

V gene: TRBV5-1
J gene: TRBJ2-5
CDR3 protein: ASSLGTSGGDAARETQY

V gene: TRBV5-8
J gene: TRBJ1-5
CDR3 protein: ASSHQGSDLPQH

V gene: TRBV3-1/TRBV3-2
J gene: TRBJ1-3
CDR3 protein: ASSQDIQATIY

V gene: TRBV6-5
J gene: TRBJ1-6
CDR3 protein: ASSPRQGENSPLH

V gene: TRBV19
J gene: TRBJ2-2
CDR3 protein: ASSSRTGTSGSNTGELF

V gene: TRBV7-6
J gene: TRBJ2-7
CDR3 protein: ASSLRGGSHEQY

V gene: TRBV2
J gene: TRBJ1-2
CDR3 protein: ASPRGLGGTYGYT

V gene: TRBV4-3
J gene: TRBJ2-7
CDR3 protein: ASSPGLIYEQY

V gene: TRBV19
J gene: TRBJ2-7
CDR3 protein: ASSILGQGTYEQY

V gene: TRBV6-5
J gene: TRBJ1-1
CDR3 protein: ASSPNRDSASAF

V gene: TRBV5-1
J gene: TRBJ2-1
CDR3 protein: ASSLVRGGPNEQF

V gene: TRBV4-1
J gene: TRBJ1-5
CDR3 protein: ASSQDSGTGVVYQPQH

V gene: TRBV19
J gene: TRBJ2-2
CDR3 protein: ASTPRLAGDPGGELF

V gene: TRBV19
J gene: TRBJ1-5
CDR3 protein: ATTGTANQPQH

V gene: TRBV19
J gene: TRBJ2-5
CDR3 protein: ASSIAGSAQETQY

V gene: TRBV12-3/TRBV12-4
J gene: TRBJ1-4
CDR3 protein: ASRQTQGSLF

V gene: TRBV6-5
J gene: TRBJ2-7
CDR3 protein: ASSLKGEPSYEQY

V gene: TRBV4-1
J gene: TRBJ1-4
CDR3 protein: ASSLQGATNEKLF

V gene: TRBV6-1
J gene: TRBJ1-3
CDR3 protein: ASSESGYGNTIY